This TCR beta chain was observed in a study of chemoradiotherapy in HPV16-positive cancers (dated by TCRdb to between 2022 and 2023). Regarding the study in general: Candidate HPV-specific T-cell clones and common TCR motifs were defined through functional T-cell assays on cells from a couple of HPV16-positive patients. The study set out to ask whether T-cell immunity against the HPV oncoproteins E6 and E7 changes over the course of chemoradiotherapy and whether that immunity affects survival. TCR repertoires from roughly 93 patients with HPV-related cancers were then used to track the candidate HPV-specific TCRs and motifs. Broad study findings and their caveats: Among HPV16-positive patients, expansion of HPV-responsive T cells during chemoradiotherapy was associated with better recurrence-free survival. The functional definition of HPV-specific T cells came from only a couple of HPV16-positive patients, and the survival association was reported for HPV16-positive patients. Expansion of candidate HPV-specific clones and E7-related TCR motifs was observed in the tumor microenvironment during treatment, whereas no such expansion was observed for non-HPV-specific T cells.

Library construction relied on the immunoSEQ multiplex PCR assay. The table comes from immuneACCESS by way of TCRdb, which keeps in-frame sequences with V and J called. Part of the clones is missing from these tables; in studies checked, under half for an unresolved V gene and the rest for unknown reasons. The sample table lists approximately 29,000 clones, over 65% of them with a count of one. Around 5.1% of the sample goes to the ten largest clones. As regards this clone: Its cognate antigen has yet to be identified. No much larger clone exists at a distance of one base, and base qualities are not known.

Measured from the cysteine to the phenylalanine, the CDR3 is 17 residues long. Of all the DNA, just the CDR3 is kept, 51 bases in frame from base 1. According to the germline V gene (reference sequence), CDR1 reads LNHDA and CDR2 reads SQIVND. The germline ends are 16 bases apart after V is trimmed by 7 bases and J by 0 bases. Repertoires were sampled multiple times during chemoradiotherapy, which allowed clonal expansion in the tumor microenvironment to be followed. This specimen was blood, taken from a patient who underwent chemoradiotherapy. The sequence links TRBV19 to TRBJ1-6; TRBD1 is a weak D gene call, 5 bases matching. This clonotype originated in a human donor with HPV-associated anogenital cancer. The CDR3 has the sequence CASNQARASSYNSPLHF. In nucleotides, the sequence is TGTGCCAGTAATCAGGCCAGGGCGAGCTCCTATAATTCACCCCTCCACTTT.